This T cell receptor (beta chain) was captured by sequencing in a study of PD-1 blockade in classical Hodgkin lymphoma. Whole-study findings and limits: Partial responders and progressors had significantly lower baseline TCR diversity. TCR diversity rose significantly by C4D1 in CD4+ but not CD8+ cells.

For this clone: The antigen is unknown.

The time point denotes: cycle 4 day 1 (C4D1), after five to seven weeks of nivolumab. Brentuximab vedotin exposure varied, and every patient relapsed after autologous stem cell transplantation. The study purified CD4+ T cells from thawed PBMCs using magnetic negative selection. Best overall response was complete response, partial response or progressive disease in these relapsed/refractory classical Hodgkin lymphoma patients. Germline lookup yields CDR1 MNHNS and CDR2 SASEGT. The CDR3 has 13 residues. Deletions cut 7 bases from V and 2 bases from J, with 10 bases between. The method was immunoSEQ multiplex PCR; TCRdb's version includes in-frame clones alone and lacks a portion of them. The table records just under 6,500 clones, approximately 89% of them present only once.

This chain links TRBV6-1 with TRBJ2-3; D is undetermined. The sample consisted of CD4+ T cells from blood, taken before the fourth cycle of nivolumab. The receptor comes from a human donor with classical Hodgkin lymphoma. DNA for the CDR3: TGTGCCAGCACCCTGTCCGCCACAGATACGCAGTATTTT. This translates into CASTLSATDTQYF.